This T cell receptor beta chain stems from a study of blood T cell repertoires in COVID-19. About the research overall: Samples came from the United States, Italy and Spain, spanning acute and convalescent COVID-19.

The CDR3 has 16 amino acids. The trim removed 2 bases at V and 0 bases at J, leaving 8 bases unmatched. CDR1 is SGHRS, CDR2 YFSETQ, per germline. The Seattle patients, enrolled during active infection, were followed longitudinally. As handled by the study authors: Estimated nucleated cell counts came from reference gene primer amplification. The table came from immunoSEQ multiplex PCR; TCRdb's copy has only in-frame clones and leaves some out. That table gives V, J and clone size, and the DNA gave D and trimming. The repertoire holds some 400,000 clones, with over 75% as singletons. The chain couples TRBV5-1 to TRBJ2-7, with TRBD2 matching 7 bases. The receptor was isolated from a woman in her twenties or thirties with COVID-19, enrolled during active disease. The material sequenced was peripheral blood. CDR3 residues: CASSLWLAGDSYEQYF. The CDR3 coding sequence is TGCGCCAGCAGCTTATGGTTGGCGGGAGACTCCTACGAGCAGTACTTC.